This T cell receptor beta chain appears in the sequencing data of a study of blood T cell repertoires in COVID-19. Recruitment covered about two dozen US areas and drew participants whose ages spanned 18 to 89 years. Methods used by the authors: For nucleated cells, counts were estimated from reference gene primer amplification. The method was immunoSEQ multiplex PCR; TCRdb's version includes in-frame clones alone and lacks a portion of them. V, J and clone size were drawn from that table, and D and trimming were deduced from the DNA. This sample yields some 260,000 clones, of which roughly 91% are seen a single time; just under 9% belongs to the top ten. Germline CDR1 reads SGHTA; CDR2 reads FQGTGA. The CDR3 runs to 15 residues. Trimming took off 1 base at V and 1 base at J, with 7 bases between the two ends.

The chain combines TRBV7-3 with TRBJ2-2, with a possible D match to TRBD2 (6 bases). The receptor was isolated from a man in his forties who had recovered from COVID-19. The sequenced sample consisted of PBMCs or T cells enriched from blood (not recorded which). The CDR3 DNA follows: TGTGCCAGCAGCTTAAACGGGGGGAACACCGGGGAGCTGTTTTTT. Translation gives CASSLNGGNTGELFF.